This T cell receptor (beta chain) was captured in a study of blood T cells in healthy people across ages. Remarks on this clonotype: A much larger clone is a single base away; this may be a read error.

Germline-derived CDR1 and CDR2 are SQVTM and ANQGSEA. There are 15 residues in the CDR3. With 2 bases clipped from V and 3 bases from J, the junction kept 7 bases outside the gene matches. A J-beta primer mix and a sample-barcoded 5' primer were used in a second PCR of roughly 6 to 11 cycles. Unique molecular identifiers of 12 random nucleotides labeled each cDNA. TCRdb re-analysed the 5' RACE reads in MiXCR, keeping a single row per CDR3 protein. Here the sample spans around 850,000 distinct CDR3 sequences, under 40% being singletons. This sequence joins TRBV29-1 and TRBJ2-3; 8 bases match TRBD2. The sample was blood. This clonotype was obtained from a man between 18 and 29 years old in good health. In DNA, the CDR3 is TGCAGCGTTGAATTAGCGGGGAGACAAACAGATACGCAGTATTTT. It encodes CSVELAGRQTDTQYF.